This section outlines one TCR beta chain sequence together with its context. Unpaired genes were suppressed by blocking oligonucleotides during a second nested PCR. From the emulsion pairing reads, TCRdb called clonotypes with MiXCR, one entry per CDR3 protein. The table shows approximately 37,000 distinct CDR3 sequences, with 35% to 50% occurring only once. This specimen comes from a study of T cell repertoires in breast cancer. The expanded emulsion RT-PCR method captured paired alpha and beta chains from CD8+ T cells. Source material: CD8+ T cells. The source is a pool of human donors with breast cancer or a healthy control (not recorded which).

DNA for the CDR3: TGTGCCACCGGGGACAGGCAAAATTCACCCCTCCACTTT. Translating it yields CATGDRQNSPLHF. The rearrangement uses TRBV3-1 and TRBJ1-6; 8 bases are shared with TRBD1. CDR1 and CDR2 from the germline V gene are LGHDT and YNNKEL (reference sequence). The CDR3 is 13 residues long. V gave up 10 bases and J gave up 7 bases; unmatched junction bases: 6.